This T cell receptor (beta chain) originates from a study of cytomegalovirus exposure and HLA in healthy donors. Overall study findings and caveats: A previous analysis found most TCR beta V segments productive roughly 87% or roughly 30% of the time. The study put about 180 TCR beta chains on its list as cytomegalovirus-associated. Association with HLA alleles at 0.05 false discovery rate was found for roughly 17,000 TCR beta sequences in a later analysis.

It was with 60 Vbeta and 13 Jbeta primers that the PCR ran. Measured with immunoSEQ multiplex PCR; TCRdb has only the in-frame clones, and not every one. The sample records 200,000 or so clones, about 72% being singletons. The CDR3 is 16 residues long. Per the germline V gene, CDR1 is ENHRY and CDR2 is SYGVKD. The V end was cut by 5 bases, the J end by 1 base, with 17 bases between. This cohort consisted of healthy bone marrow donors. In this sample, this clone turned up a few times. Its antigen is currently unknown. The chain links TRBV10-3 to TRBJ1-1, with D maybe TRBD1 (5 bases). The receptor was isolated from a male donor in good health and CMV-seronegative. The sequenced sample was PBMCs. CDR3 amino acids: CAISMEGAGWNTEAFF. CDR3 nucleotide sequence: TGTGCCATCAGTATGGAAGGGGCAGGTTGGAACACTGAAGCTTTCTTT.